This TCR beta chain was sequenced for a study of CXCR3-negative and CXCR3-positive naive CD8 T cells. Each CD8+ T cell subset was sorted in triplicate, 250,000 to 300,000 cells each. Comment on this clonotype: The antigen remains undetermined.

The method, 5' RACE with UMI labels, was used to prepare the TRB cDNA libraries. TCRdb reprocessed the 5' RACE reads, keeping one entry per CDR3 protein, no DNA. The sample has roughly 93,000 distinct CDR3 sequences. Study outcomes and limitations: When CXCR3-positive naive cells were set against CXCR3-negative naive cells, the former had more hydrophobic TRB CDR3s. PBMCs showed partially decreased CXCR3 expression after cryopreservation, and most assays used fresh PBMCs.

This CDR3 spans 15 amino acids. Germline CDR1 is DFQATT and CDR2 is SNEGSKA (reference sequence). The sample taken for sequencing was naive CXCR3+ CD8+ T cells from blood. Subset described: CD45RO-CCR7+CD27+CD95- naive CD8+ T cells expressing CXCR3 (TNR3+). The chain recombines TRBV20-1 with TRBJ2-5; TCRdb reports TRBD1, a call that lacks DNA to check it against. This clonotype was obtained from a human donor in good health. Some clones in this sample may be carry-over from other donors' samples. The CDR3 protein is CSARDIQGAGETQYF.